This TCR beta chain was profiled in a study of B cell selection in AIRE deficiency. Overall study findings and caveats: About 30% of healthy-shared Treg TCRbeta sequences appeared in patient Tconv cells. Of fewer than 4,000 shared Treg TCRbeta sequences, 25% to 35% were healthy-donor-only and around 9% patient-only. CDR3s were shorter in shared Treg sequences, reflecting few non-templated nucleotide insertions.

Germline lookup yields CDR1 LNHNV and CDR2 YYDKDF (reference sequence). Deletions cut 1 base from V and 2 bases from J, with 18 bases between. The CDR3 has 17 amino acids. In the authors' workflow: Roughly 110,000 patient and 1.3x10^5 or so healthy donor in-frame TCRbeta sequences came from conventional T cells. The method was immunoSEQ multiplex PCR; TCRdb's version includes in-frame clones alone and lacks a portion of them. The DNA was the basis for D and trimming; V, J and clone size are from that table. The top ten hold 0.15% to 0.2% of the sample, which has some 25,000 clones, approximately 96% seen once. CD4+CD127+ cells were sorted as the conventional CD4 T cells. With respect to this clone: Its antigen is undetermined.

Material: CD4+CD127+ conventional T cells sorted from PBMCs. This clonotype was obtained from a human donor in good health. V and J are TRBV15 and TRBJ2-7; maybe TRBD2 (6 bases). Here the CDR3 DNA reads TGTGCCACCAGCAGAGCATCGTGGGGGGAGGCCCCCTACGAGCAGTACTTC. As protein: CATSRASWGEAPYEQYF.